This record looks at one TCR beta chain sequence and its context. Its antigen is unidentified. The data belong to a study of response to subunit inactivated influenza vaccine. TCRdb re-called the RT-PCR reads with MiXCR, one entry per CDR3 protein. Here the sample spans around 850,000 distinct CDR3 sequences, about 18% being singletons. The CDR3 contains 16 residues. Study-wide points: The authors proposed limited new T cell recruitment per seasonal influenza vaccination.

The clonotype originates from a man aged 45-60 years who received an inactivated influenza vaccine. Material: PBMCs from blood, obtained 5 days after vaccination. The gene calls are TRBV21-1 and TRBJ2-5; the table's D call of TRBD2 was not tested on the DNA. TRBV21-1 is labeled a pseudogene. CDR3: CASSHQGTSGKETQYF. DNA of the CDR3: TGTGCCAGCAGCCATCAAGGGACTAGCGGGAAAGAGACCCAGTACTTC.